This section outlines one TCR beta chain sequence together with its context. Per the germline V gene, CDR1 is GTSNPN and CDR2 is SVGIG (reference sequence). V lost 6 bases, J lost 4 bases, and 4 bases stayed unmatched. The CDR3 runs to 12 residues. These data originate in a study of cytomegalovirus exposure and HLA in healthy donors. PCR involved 60 Vbeta and 13 Jbeta primers. The data were produced by immunoSEQ multiplex PCR, yet TCRdb's version contains in-frame clones alone and is incomplete. The sample carries about 130,000 clones, around 83% recorded once. This chain uses TRBV30 with TRBJ2-3, with 7 bases matching TRBD1. The sequenced sample was PBMCs. The sequence came from a girl aged 2-10 years in good health and CMV-seronegative. CDR3 bases: TGTGCCTGCCTACAGGGGCCAGATACGCAGTATTTT. Residues: CACLQGPDTQYF. Drawing the rest from reference TRBV30 and TRBJ2-3, the complete variable domain is SQTIHQWPATLVQPVGSPLSLECTVEGTSNPNLYWYRQAAGRGLQLLFYSVGIGQISSEVPQNLSASRPQDRQFILSSKKLLLSDSGFYLCACLQGPDTQYFGPGTRLTVL.